This T cell receptor (beta chain) emerged from a study of CD8+ T cells in alopecia areata. Study-level background: Tofacitinib administration persisted for 6 to 18 months, succeeded by 6 months off drug.

TCR sequencing used cDNA made by reverse transcription of extracted RNA. Some clones are missing from TCRdb's copy, which holds only in-frame ones; the method was immunoSEQ multiplex PCR. The repertoire includes 150,000 to 200,000 clones, 59% of them detected once, and roughly 15% sits in the top ten. Individuals with alopecia areata gave both lesional scalp punch biopsies and peripheral blood for collection. Sorting of CD4+ and CD8+ T cells was performed on PBMCs. The CDR3 loop spans 15 amino acids. The V gene lost 3 bases and the J gene lost 0 bases, with 10 bases spanning the gap. Per germline, CDR1 SGDLS and CDR2 YYNGEE.

This receptor was identified in a human donor with alopecia areata. The material sequenced was CD4+ T cells sorted from blood, taken at week 0. The chain links TRBV9 to TRBJ1-3, with D maybe TRBD1 (6 bases). Here the CDR3 DNA reads TGTGCCAGCAGCGCCCAAGGGGGCTCTGGAAACACCATATATTTT. It is translated as CASSAQGGSGNTIYF. Full variable domain (rest looked up from reference TRBV9 and TRBJ1-3): DSGVTQTPKHLITATGQRVTLRCSPRSGDLSVYWYQQSLDQGLQFLIQYYNGEERAKGNILERFSAQQFPDLHSELNLSSLELGDSALYFCASSAQGGSGNTIYFGEGSWLTVV.